Below, 24 T cell receptor beta chains from the same sample are listed, as sequenced in a study of shared clonotypes between healthy human individuals. Terminally differentiated effector memory CD45RA+ cells were excluded from the naive CD8 cells, which were CD45RO-negative and positively selected for CCR7. The table came from immunoSEQ multiplex PCR; TCRdb's copy has only in-frame clones and leaves some out. The sample holds about 590,000 clones, around 95% seen once. Sequencing used naive CD8+ T cells sorted from blood. The receptors shown here come from a woman in her 30s in good health.

This CDR3 reads CATRPLSTDTQYF. DNA of the CDR3: TGTGCCACCAGACCCCTCAGCACAGATACGCAGTATTTT. This chain links TRBV27 with TRBJ2-3; D remains ambiguous. V lost 10 bases to trimming and J lost 0 bases, with 11 bases between them. Looked up from germline, CDR1 is MNHEY and CDR2 is SMNVEV (reference sequence). The length of the CDR3 is 13 residues.

The chain uses TRBV29-1 and TRBJ2-7; TRBD2 is a possible D gene (6 bases). The germline V and J ends were trimmed by 4 bases and 0 bases, with 13 bases remaining between them. The CDR3 consists of 14 residues. CDR1 is SQVTM, CDR2 ANQGSEA, per germline. The DNA for the CDR3 is TGCAGCGTTGGTGGCGGGAAGAGCTCCTACGAGCAGTACTTC. Protein sequence: CSVGGGKSSYEQYF.

The gene calls are TRBV11-2 and TRBJ2-7, with 7 bases fitting TRBD2. Losses at the gene ends were 3 bases for V and 3 bases for J; bases not matched to a gene: 5. The V gene's germline CDR1 is SGHAT and CDR2 FQNNGV. The CDR3 is made up of 14 amino acids. CDR3 DNA: TGTGCCAGCAGCTTTGGCGGGGGATACTACGAGCAGTACTTC. It is translated as CASSFGGGYYEQYF.

This chain connects TRBV29-1 to TRBJ1-2; no clear D gene. Trimming pared 4 bases from V and 3 bases from J, leaving 6 bases between. The CDR3 extends over 11 amino acids. Germline V gene lookup returns CDR1 SQVTM and CDR2 ANQGSEA. The CDR3 is CSVGAYYGYTF. The DNA for the CDR3 is TGCAGCGTTGGGGCATACTATGGCTACACCTTC.

This chain connects TRBV11-1 to TRBJ2-7; D gene ambiguous. Trimming stripped 5 bases from V and 3 bases from J, with 8 bases between. This CDR3 is built from 12 residues. The V gene's germline CDR1 is SGHAT and CDR2 FQDESV (reference sequence). DNA of the CDR3: TGTGCCAGCAGCCTAGGAAGCTACGAGCAGTACTTC. Its protein product is CASSLGSYEQYF.

The V gene is TRBV28, the J gene TRBJ1-2, with TRBD1 matching over 7 bases. V trimming: 6 bases; J trimming: 7 bases; junction bases outside the gene matches: 14. This CDR3 has 15 residues. CDR1 is MDHEN and CDR2 is SYDVKM in the germline V gene. The CDR3 sequence: CASRGGRGQAAGYTF. DNA of the CDR3: TGTGCCAGCAGGGGTGGAAGGGGGCAGGCCGCTGGCTACACCTTC.

This rearrangement joins TRBV9 to TRBJ2-2, with TRBD2 matching over 10 bases. The CDR3 extends over 16 amino acids. Trimming took 4 bases from V and 3 from J; bases not matched to a gene: 6. In germline, CDR1 is SGDLS, CDR2 YYNGEE. DNA of the CDR3: TGTGCCAGCAGCACCTCTAGCGGGAGCTACACCGGGGAGCTGTTTTTT. It encodes CASSTSSGSYTGELFF.

The chain couples TRBV27 to TRBJ1-6; D is possibly TRBD1 (6 bases). Germline V gene sequence: CDR1 MNHEY, CDR2 SMNVEV (reference sequence). V was pared by 3 bases and J by 9 bases, with 12 bases between. This CDR3 region has 14 residues. Here the CDR3 reads CASSFAGGSSPLHF. The DNA of the CDR3 is TGTGCCAGCAGTTTCGCTGGGGGCAGTTCACCCCTCCACTTT.

The chain combines TRBV21-1 with TRBJ2-3; the table calls TRBD2, which could not be checked here. TRBV21-1 is a listed pseudogene. The CDR3 runs to 18 residues. DNA of the CDR3: TGTGCCAGCAGCGGCCGGACTAGCGGGAGGAATGGCACAGATACGCAGTATTTT. Its translation: CASSGRTSGRNGTDTQYF.

Comments on this clone: The sample carries other DNA sequences with the same CDR3. The rearrangement links TRBV27 to TRBJ2-5, with 12 bases identical to TRBD2. This CDR3 has 15 amino acids. The germline CDR1 and CDR2 sequences are MNHEY and SMNVEV (reference sequence). The J segment lost 2 bases and the V segment lost 5 bases, leaving 3 bases of the junction unmatched. The CDR3 sequence is CASSPGTSGQETQYF. The CDR3 bases are TGTGCCAGCAGTCCAGGGACTAGCGGGCAAGAGACCCAGTACTTC.

This rearrangement joins TRBV9 to TRBJ2-1; tentatively, D is TRBD1 or TRBD2 (5 bases each). Germline V gene lookup returns CDR1 SGDLS and CDR2 YYNGEE. The CDR3 covers 15 residues. Trimming removed 1 base at V and 7 bases at J, with 15 bases between. DNA of the CDR3: TGTGCCAGCAGCGTAACCGGGGCTTTGATTAATGAGCAGTTCTTC. It encodes CASSVTGALINEQFF.

The count of this clone is one. The chain carries TRBV5-4 and TRBJ2-1; 9 bases match TRBD2. Germline CDR1 and CDR2: SGHNT and YYREEE (reference sequence). Trimming removed 4 bases from V and 3 bases from J; junction bases left unmatched: 14. The CDR3 runs to 18 residues. CDR3 in amino acids: CASSGGGWREGIYNEQFF. As DNA, the CDR3 is TGTGCCAGCAGCGGCGGGGGGTGGCGGGAGGGCATCTACAATGAGCAGTTCTTC. The full variable domain, rest sourced from reference TRBV5-4 and TRBJ2-1, is ETGVTQSPTHLIKTRGQQVTLRCSSQSGHNTVSWYQQALGQGPQFIFQYYREEENGRGNFPPRFSGLQFPNYSSELNVNALELDDSALYLCASSGGGWREGIYNEQFFGPGTRLTVL.

The rearrangement joins TRBV12-5 to TRBJ2-7; possibly TRBD1 for D (5 bases). V was trimmed by 0 bases and J by 5 bases, leaving 17 bases between them. The CDR3 contains 16 residues. Germline V gene sequence: CDR1 LGHNT, CDR2 FRNRAP. DNA of the CDR3: TGTGCTAGTGGTTTGGTTTGGGGCCCCCTTTCCCACGAGCAGTACTTC. As protein: CASGLVWGPLSHEQYF.

V and J are TRBV11-2 and TRBJ1-1; D is unclear. Trimming took 8 bases from V and 6 from J, leaving 10 bases between them. Per the germline V gene, CDR1 is SGHAT and CDR2 is FQNNGV. The CDR3 loop spans 11 amino acids. CDR3 protein: CASHGWPEAFF. As DNA, the CDR3 is TGTGCCAGCCATGGGTGGCCTGAAGCTTTCTTT.

The chain combines TRBV13 with TRBJ1-2, with unresolved D. Germline V CDR1 and CDR2: PRHDT, FYEKMQ (reference sequence). V lost 1 base, J lost 8 bases, and 20 bases lay in between. This CDR3 is built from 16 residues. In DNA form, the CDR3 reads TGTGCCAGCAGCTTAGAGTTGCGGGTCCGGGATAACGGCTACACCTTC. It specifies CASSLELRVRDNGYTF.

This rearrangement joins TRBV2 to TRBJ2-7; 12 nucleotides match TRBD1. With V trimmed by 6 bases and J by 0 bases, 9 bases remained unmatched. The CDR3 consists of 17 residues. Germline lookup yields CDR1 SNHLY and CDR2 FYNNEI. CDR3 region: CASSSGTGGEISYEQYF. In nucleotides, the CDR3 is TGTGCCAGCAGCTCCGGGACAGGGGGCGAGATCTCCTACGAGCAGTACTTC. The whole variable domain, filled in from reference TRBV2 and TRBJ2-7, reads EPEVTQTPSHQVTQMGQEVILRCVPISNHLYFYWYRQILGQKVEFLVSFYNNEISEKSEIFDDQFSVERPDGSNFTLKIRSTKLEDSAMYFCASSSGTGGEISYEQYFGPGTRLTVT.

Notes on this clone: The same CDR3 also results from other DNA sequences found in this sample. The rearrangement uses TRBV27 and TRBJ2-1, with 11 bases matching TRBD2. Per germline, CDR1 MNHEY and CDR2 SMNVEV (reference sequence). Trimming took 5 bases from V and 4 from J; bases not matched to a gene: 1. The CDR3 runs 14 residues. The CDR3 loop reads CASSLAGGYNEQFF. CDR3 bases: TGTGCCAGCAGTCTAGCGGGAGGTTACAATGAGCAGTTCTTC.

The V gene is TRBV10-1, the J gene TRBJ2-7; no clear D. The CDR3 loop spans 10 amino acids. V gave up 5 bases and J gave up 6 bases, with 5 bases separating them. The germline gives CDR1 WNHNN, CDR2 SYGVQD (reference sequence). DNA of the CDR3: TGCGCCAGCAGTCTCCCCGAGCAGTACTTC. It yields the protein CASSLPEQYF.

The V and J genes are TRBV5-1 and TRBJ2-3; D is unresolved. Trimming cost V 0 bases and J 2 bases, with 10 bases left between them. This CDR3 is 15 amino acids long. Germline loops: CDR1 SGHRS, CDR2 YFSETQ. CDR3 amino acids: CASSLDLDATDTQYF. CDR3 coding DNA: TGCGCCAGCAGCTTGGATTTGGATGCCACAGATACGCAGTATTTT.

This clone was recorded once. The rearrangement links TRBV6-1 to TRBJ2-1, with D perhaps TRBD1 (6 bases). This CDR3 is built from 16 residues. V lost 4 bases, J lost 1 base, and 14 bases lay in between. Per the germline V gene, CDR1 is MNHNS and CDR2 is SASEGT. The CDR3 bases are TGTGCCAGCAGTGGAAACCTTCAGGGGTCCTACAATGAGCAGTTCTTC. Encoded protein: CASSGNLQGSYNEQFF.

The chain is built from TRBV4-1 and TRBJ1-5; D gene uncertain. Germline loops: CDR1 MGHRA, CDR2 YSYEKL. This CDR3 region has 13 residues. Trimming shortened V by 1 base and J by 7 bases, and 8 bases separated the two germline ends. The CDR3 loop reads CASSQVLFQPQHF. The DNA for the CDR3 is TGCGCCAGCAGCCAAGTCTTGTTCCAGCCCCAGCATTTT.

The chain couples TRBV6-5 to TRBJ2-1; D is perhaps TRBD2 (5 bases). The CDR3 is 13 residues long. With 5 bases removed from V and 6 bases from J, the gap between germline ends came to 11 bases. Per the germline V gene, CDR1 is MNHEY and CDR2 is SVGAGI. CDR3 in amino acids: CASSASGGNEQFF. Written as DNA, the CDR3 is TGTGCCAGCAGTGCCTCAGGAGGCAATGAGCAGTTCTTC.

The genes are TRBV27 and TRBJ2-1, with D possibly matching TRBD2 (6 bases). From germline, CDR1 is MNHEY and CDR2 SMNVEV (reference sequence). The CDR3 is 15 amino acids. Trimming removed 5 bases at V and 0 bases at J, with 11 bases between. CDR3 nucleotides: TGTGCCAGCAGTACTGAGGGACTCTCCTACAATGAGCAGTTCTTC. Its protein is CASSTEGLSYNEQFF.

V is TRBV6-4 and J is TRBJ2-1; the match to TRBD2 covers 8 bases. After removal of 2 bases from V and 6 bases from J, the junction contained 6 bases not matched to a gene. Germline CDR1 MRHNA, CDR2 SNTAGT. The CDR3 loop spans 15 amino acids. The CDR3 DNA follows: TGTGCCAGCAGTGACGGGAGACTAGCGTTCAATGAGCAGTTCTTC. Its protein product is CASSDGRLAFNEQFF.